One sample yielded the 27 T cell receptor beta chains listed below, sequenced in a study of Ad26.COV2.S vaccination and SARS-CoV-2 variants. Treatment of the sample: some 20 received Ad26.COV2.S at low or high dose, single or two shots; 5 received placebo; per-sample allocation not given. Samples were taken on day 63 after the first vaccine or placebo injection. The table came from immunoSEQ multiplex PCR; TCRdb's copy has only in-frame clones and leaves some out. The sample yields 510,000 or so clones, roughly nine tenths seen once. The sample here was peripheral blood, taken in a trial of Ad26.COV2.S vaccine versus placebo. All receptors derive from a person between 18 and 65 years old who received the Ad26.COV2.S COVID-19 vaccine or a placebo.

In this sample, this clone turned up a few times. Within the sample, other DNA sequences also encode this same CDR3. V and J are TRBV19 and TRBJ2-7, with 10 bases aligning to TRBD2. This CDR3 has 14 residues. CDR1 and CDR2 from the germline V gene are LNHDA and SQIVND (reference sequence). The junction had 4 bases not matched to a gene; V was cut back by 7 bases and J by 1 base. CDR3 in DNA: TGTGCCAGTAATCCGGGACTAGCGTCCTACGAGCAGTACTTC. Amino acid sequence: CASNPGLASYEQYF. The full variable domain, rest sourced from reference TRBV19 and TRBJ2-7, is DGGITQSPKYLFRKEGQNVTLSCEQNLNHDAMYWYRQDPGQGLRLIYYSQIVNDFQKGDIAEGYSVSREKKESFPLTVTSAQKNPTAFYLCASNPGLASYEQYFGPGTRLTVT.

In DNA form, the CDR3 reads TGTGCCAGCAGTTGGGACAGTCCCTACGAGCAGTACTTC. This translates into CASSWDSPYEQYF. This chain uses TRBV28 with TRBJ2-7; 7 bases map to TRBD1. After removal of 4 bases from V and 2 bases from J, the junction contained 2 bases not matched to a gene. The CDR3 has 13 amino acids. Germline CDR1 and CDR2: MDHEN and SYDVKM.

The V gene is TRBV28, the J gene TRBJ2-5; D may correspond to TRBD1 or TRBD2 (5 bases each). The CDR3 sequence is 14 residues long. Trimming took 6 bases from V and 5 from J, leaving 16 bases between them. CDR1 is MDHEN, CDR2 SYDVKM, per germline. The CDR3 DNA follows: TGTGCCAGCAGGGGGGACCTCCGGACGGAGACCCAGTACTTC. Translating it yields CASRGDLRTETQYF.

This clone was found once. The rearrangement joins TRBV6-4 to TRBJ1-1; D remains ambiguous. Germline-derived CDR1 and CDR2 are MRHNA and SNTAGT. This CDR3 region has 13 residues. Between the trimmed V and J ends, which lost 6 bases and 0 bases, there was a span of 8 bases. The CDR3 reads CASRSSLNTEAFF. The CDR3 DNA reads TGTGCCAGCAGGAGTTCTTTGAACACTGAAGCTTTCTTT.

The chain uses TRBV7-2 and TRBJ2-1; D gene uncertain. This CDR3 region has 12 residues. The germline V gene encodes CDR1 SGHTA and CDR2 FQGNSA. Trimming stripped 1 base from V and 9 bases from J, with 7 bases between. The CDR3: CASSLDSSEQFF. The CDR3 nucleotides read TGTGCCAGCAGCTTAGATTCGAGTGAGCAGTTCTTC.

The V gene is TRBV7-6, the J gene TRBJ2-7, with D perhaps given as TRBD1 or TRBD2 (6 bases each). The CDR3 loop spans 14 amino acids. CDR1 is SGHVS, CDR2 FNYEAQ, per germline. V lost 5 bases and J 2 bases, leaving 13 bases between the germline ends. The CDR3 here is CASSLEGGPYEQYF. CDR3 DNA: TGTGCCAGCAGCCTCGAGGGGGGTCCCTACGAGCAGTACTTC.

The chain joins TRBV30 to TRBJ1-5, with 8 bases matching TRBD1. V dropped 2 bases and J dropped 5; count of bases not matched to a gene: 11. The CDR3 spans 16 residues. Germline V gives CDR1 GTSNPN, CDR2 SVGIG (reference sequence). CDR3 sequence: CAWSRTGGWIYQPQHF. CDR3 DNA: TGTGCCTGGAGTCGTACAGGGGGTTGGATCTATCAGCCCCAGCATTTT.

V is TRBV5-1 and J is TRBJ1-1; D unclear. The CDR3 runs 14 residues. Germline lookup yields CDR1 SGHRS and CDR2 YFSETQ. V lost 0 bases and J lost 11, with 17 bases in between. The CDR3 region has the DNA TGCGCCAGCAGCTTGGCCGACGGGCGCCAACGGGCTTTCTTT. Encoded protein: CASSLADGRQRAFF.

The chain combines TRBV7-6 with TRBJ1-3; no clear D. The CDR3 runs to 16 residues. Per germline, CDR1 SGHVS and CDR2 FNYEAQ. Between the trimmed V and J ends, which lost 5 bases and 0 bases, there was a span of 14 bases. CDR3 in amino acids: CASSASRAISGNTIYF. The CDR3 DNA sequence: TGTGCCAGCAGCGCTTCCCGGGCGATCTCTGGAAACACCATATATTTT.

The chain is built from TRBV6-1 and TRBJ1-2, with no clear D. Trimming stripped 4 bases from V and 5 bases from J, with 23 bases between. Germline assignment: CDR1 MNHNS and CDR2 SASEGT. The CDR3 extends over 17 amino acids. CDR3 loop: CASSAARGSPGVYGYTF. CDR3 nucleotides: TGTGCCAGCAGTGCAGCGAGAGGGTCCCCGGGAGTTTATGGCTACACCTTC.

V usage is TRBV19 and J usage is TRBJ1-6; 7 bases align to TRBD1. The CDR3 extends over 17 amino acids. With V trimmed by 6 bases and J by 9 bases, 17 bases remained unmatched. The V gene's germline CDR1 is LNHDA and CDR2 SQIVND (reference sequence). The CDR3 is CASSDGTARQVSSPLHF. CDR3 bases: TGTGCCAGTAGCGACGGGACAGCTCGACAAGTCTCTTCACCCCTCCACTTT. The entire variable domain, with the rest obtained from reference TRBV19 and TRBJ1-6, is as follows: DGGITQSPKYLFRKEGQNVTLSCEQNLNHDAMYWYRQDPGQGLRLIYYSQIVNDFQKGDIAEGYSVSREKKESFPLTVTSAQKNPTAFYLCASSDGTARQVSSPLHFGNGTRLTVT.

V usage is TRBV2 and J usage is TRBJ1-1; a weak D match, TRBD1 (6 bases). Trimming pared 6 bases from V and 3 bases from J, leaving 11 bases between. Germline V CDR1 and CDR2: SNHLY, FYNNEI. This CDR3 has 13 amino acids. DNA for the CDR3: TGTGCCAGCAGCCCGGACAGCCACACTGAAGCTTTCTTT. It is translated as CASSPDSHTEAFF. Based on the CDR3 plus reference TRBV2 and TRBJ1-1, the full variable domain is EPEVTQTPSHQVTQMGQEVILRCVPISNHLYFYWYRQILGQKVEFLVSFYNNEISEKSEIFDDQFSVERPDGSNFTLKIRSTKLEDSAMYFCASSPDSHTEAFFGQGTRLTVV.

The chain combines TRBV19 with TRBJ1-5; D may be TRBD1 (6 bases). Per the germline V gene, CDR1 is LNHDA and CDR2 is SQIVND (reference sequence). Trimming took 9 bases from V and 2 from J, leaving 14 bases between them. CDR3 length: 14 residues. The CDR3: CASTQGGGNQPQHF. In DNA, the CDR3 is TGTGCCAGCACACAGGGTGGGGGCAATCAGCCCCAGCATTTT.

J is TRBJ2-6 and V is TRBV5-4; D not resolved. CDR1 is SGHNT and CDR2 is YYREEE in the germline V gene (reference sequence). This CDR3 contains 17 residues. Deletions cut 4 bases from V and 0 bases from J, with 14 bases between. Written as DNA, the CDR3 is TGTGCCAGCAGCGCTGGATCCTCGCACTCTGGGGCCAACGTCCTGACTTTC. Its translation: CASSAGSSHSGANVLTF.

This chain connects TRBV18 to TRBJ1-5; D might be TRBD1 (6 bases). Germline V gives CDR1 KGHSH, CDR2 LQKENI. The CDR3 loop spans 14 amino acids. The V end lost 6 bases, the J end lost 4 bases, and 13 bases lay between the germline ends. CDR3: CASSGGGRNQPQHF. The CDR3 DNA reads TGTGCCAGCTCCGGGGGGGGGCGAAATCAGCCCCAGCATTTT.

This chain joins TRBV28 and TRBJ2-3; D is perhaps TRBD2 (5 bases). With 7 bases removed from V and 3 bases from J, the gap between germline ends came to 14 bases. This CDR3 spans 14 amino acids. From germline, CDR1 is MDHEN and CDR2 SYDVKM. The CDR3 DNA sequence: TGTGCCAGCAATGAGGGAAGGGTAACAGATACGCAGTATTTT. Its translation: CASNEGRVTDTQYF.

J is TRBJ2-2 and V is TRBV24-1, with no clear D. The CDR3 spans 13 residues. Germline V CDR1 and CDR2: KGHDR, SFDVKD. The V end was cut by 7 bases, the J end by 0 bases, with 5 bases between. The CDR3 sequence: CATRRTNTGELFF. In DNA form, the CDR3 reads TGTGCCACCAGACGCACGAACACCGGGGAGCTGTTTTTT.

V usage is TRBV19 and J usage is TRBJ2-5; 8 bases fit TRBD1. The V gene end was trimmed by 4 bases and the J gene end by 4 bases; junction bases not matched to a gene: 8. CDR3 size: 15 residues. Germline V gives CDR1 LNHDA, CDR2 SQIVND (reference sequence). CDR3 coding DNA: TGTGCCAGTAGTACCTTGGGACAGGTACGAGAGACCCAGTACTTC. Its translation: CASSTLGQVRETQYF.

Only one count was recorded for this clone. The CDR3 DNA reads TGTGCCAGCAGCGTTGGGGCAGGCAATCAGCCCCAGCATTTT. Protein sequence: CASSVGAGNQPQHF. The chain uses TRBV9 and TRBJ1-5; a weak D match, TRBD1 (5 bases). The V gene lost 2 bases and the J gene lost 2 bases, with 8 bases spanning the gap. The CDR3 runs to 14 residues. Germline lookup yields CDR1 SGDLS and CDR2 YYNGEE. The whole variable domain, remainder taken from reference TRBV9 and TRBJ1-5, is DSGVTQTPKHLITATGQRVTLRCSPRSGDLSVYWYQQSLDQGLQFLIQYYNGEERAKGNILERFSAQQFPDLHSELNLSSLELGDSALYFCASSVGAGNQPQHFGDGTRLSIL.

The chain joins TRBV30 to TRBJ1-5; perhaps TRBD1 as D (5 bases). This CDR3 is 15 amino acids long. Deletions cut 1 base from V and 1 base from J, with 11 bases between. Germline V gives CDR1 GTSNPN, CDR2 SVGIG (reference sequence). CDR3 bases: TGTGCCTGGAGTGCTGGACACTGGAGCAATCAGCCCCAGCATTTT. This sequence encodes CAWSAGHWSNQPQHF.

V and J are TRBV5-1 and TRBJ1-6, with D possibly matching TRBD1 (5 bases). The CDR3 totals 15 residues. V lost 3 bases and J lost 5, with 12 bases in between. From germline, CDR1 is SGHRS and CDR2 YFSETQ. DNA of the CDR3: TGCGCCAGCAGCTGGGACGGTTCCAATAATTCACCCCTCCACTTT. Protein product: CASSWDGSNNSPLHF.

This chain connects TRBV5-1 to TRBJ2-1, with a tentative D call TRBD1 (5 bases). The CDR3 consists of 12 residues. V was cut by 4 bases and J by 5 bases, with 7 bases left in between. CDR1 is SGHRS, CDR2 YFSETQ, per germline. Here the CDR3 DNA reads TGCGCCAGCAGCCGCAGGGACAATGAGCAGTTCTTC. Its protein is CASSRRDNEQFF.

J is TRBJ2-1 and V is TRBV4-1, with TRBD2 as a possible D gene (6 bases). Germline CDR1 MGHRA, CDR2 YSYEKL. This CDR3 has 15 residues. Trimming shortened V by 0 bases and J by 10 bases, and 16 bases separated the two germline ends. The CDR3 DNA is TGCGCCAGCAGCCAAGACGACCTAGCGTTGGGAGAGCAGTTCTTC. Protein: CASSQDDLALGEQFF.

The chain recombines TRBV27 with TRBJ2-3, with 7 bases lining up with TRBD2. Trimming at V came to 5 bases and at J to 5 bases, leaving 7 bases not matched to a gene. This CDR3 region has 14 residues. CDR1 is MNHEY, CDR2 SMNVEV, per germline (reference sequence). CDR3 residues: CASSRGRALDTQYF. The CDR3 DNA is TGTGCCAGCAGTAGAGGGAGGGCTTTAGATACGCAGTATTTT.

The chain combines TRBV19 with TRBJ1-1; perhaps TRBD1 as D (5 bases). Germline V gene sequence: CDR1 LNHDA, CDR2 SQIVND (reference sequence). This CDR3 comprises 13 residues. Trimming removed 3 bases from V and 6 bases from J, with 11 bases in between. The CDR3 loop is CASSIKVGAEAFF. As DNA, the CDR3 is TGTGCCAGTAGTATTAAGGTGGGGGCTGAAGCTTTCTTT.

The chain joins TRBV18 to TRBJ2-7, with D possibly matching TRBD1 (5 bases). The V gene's germline CDR1 is KGHSH and CDR2 LQKENI. The CDR3 runs to 13 residues. V was cut by 3 bases and J by 2 bases, with 8 bases left in between. CDR3 loop: CASSPGPTYEQYF. CDR3 in DNA: TGTGCCAGCTCACCGGGGCCCACCTACGAGCAGTACTTC.

V usage is TRBV30 and J usage is TRBJ2-2; TRBD1 matches 8 bases. Germline V lookup: CDR1 GTSNPN, CDR2 SVGIG (reference sequence). This CDR3 is built from 15 residues. Germline trimming cut 2 bases from V and 6 bases from J; bases unmatched to any gene: 8. This CDR3 is CAWSLAPTGAGELFF. The CDR3 coding sequence is TGTGCCTGGAGTCTTGCTCCGACAGGGGCCGGGGAGCTGTTTTTT.